Only one count was recorded for the clone carrying this T cell receptor beta chain. This entry comes from a study of CD8 T cells in Susac syndrome. This CDR3 is built from 13 residues. CDR1 and CDR2 from the germline V gene are SEHNR and FQNEAQ (reference sequence). Between the trimmed V and J ends, which lost 3 bases and 7 bases, there was a span of 10 bases. Roughly 0.5 to 1 ug RNA was reverse transcribed with random hexamers. TCRdb used MiXCR to reprocess the immunoSEQ multiplex PCR reads, holding one entry per CDR3 protein. The sample has 100,000 to 150,000 distinct CDR3 sequences; around 95% are singletons.

The sequence was obtained from a human donor in good health. V is TRBV7-9 and J is TRBJ1-5; D uncertain. Sequenced: CD4+ T cells from PBMCs. CDR3: CASSLVGGQPQHF. CDR3 sequence (DNA): TGTGCCAGCAGCTTGGTAGGAGGCCAGCCCCAGCATTTT.